This T cell receptor (beta chain) was captured by sequencing in a study of cytomegalovirus exposure and HLA in healthy donors. Clones were read by immunoSEQ multiplex PCR, and TCRdb kept only the in-frame ones, dropping some. The repertoire has 60,000 to 70,000 clones, more than 85% of them found once; the top ten carry approximately 1.5%. Trimming cost V 5 bases and J 12 bases; bases outside gene matches: 6. Germline CDR1 SGHAT, CDR2 FQNNGV. The CDR3 is 12 residues long. The receptor was isolated from a woman aged 18-29 years in good health and CMV-seronegative. The sample taken for sequencing was PBMCs. The chain carries TRBV11-2 and TRBJ2-5, with 10 bases identical to TRBD2. The CDR3 DNA reads TGTGCCAGCAGCATAGCGGGGGGACCGAAGTACTTC. Amino acid sequence: CASSIAGGPKYF.